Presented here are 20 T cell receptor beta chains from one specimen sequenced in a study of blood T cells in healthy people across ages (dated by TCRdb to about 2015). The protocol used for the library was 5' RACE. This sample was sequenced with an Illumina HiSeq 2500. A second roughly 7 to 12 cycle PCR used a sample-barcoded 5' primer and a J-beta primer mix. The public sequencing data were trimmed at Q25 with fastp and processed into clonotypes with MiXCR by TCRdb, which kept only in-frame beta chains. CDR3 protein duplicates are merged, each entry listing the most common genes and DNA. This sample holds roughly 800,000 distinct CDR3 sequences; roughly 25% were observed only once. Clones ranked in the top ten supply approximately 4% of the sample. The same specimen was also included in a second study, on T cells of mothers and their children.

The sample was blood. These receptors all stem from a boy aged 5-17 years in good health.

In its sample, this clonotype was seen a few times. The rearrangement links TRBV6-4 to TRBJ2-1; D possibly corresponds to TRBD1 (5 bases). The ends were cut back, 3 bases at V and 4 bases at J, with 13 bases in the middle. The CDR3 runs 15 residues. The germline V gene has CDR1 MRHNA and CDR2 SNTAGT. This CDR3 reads CASSEVQGAYNEQFF. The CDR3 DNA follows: TGTGCCAGCAGTGAAGTCCAGGGTGCGTACAATGAGCAGTTCTTC.

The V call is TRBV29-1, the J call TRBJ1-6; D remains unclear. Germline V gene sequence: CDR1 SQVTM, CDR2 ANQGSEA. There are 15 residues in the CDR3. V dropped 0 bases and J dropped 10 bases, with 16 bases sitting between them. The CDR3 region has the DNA TGCAGCGTTGAAGAGAGACCCTTAGCTAGATCACCCCTCCACTTT. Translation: CSVEERPLARSPLHF.

The CDR3 nucleotides are TGTGCCAGCAGCACCCAAGGGGGCACTAATGAAAAACTGTTTTTT. It specifies CASSTQGGTNEKLFF. The genes are TRBV9 and TRBJ1-4, with 7 bases fitting TRBD1. Unmatched junction bases numbered 5, after V lost 4 bases and J lost 2 bases. The CDR3 contains 15 residues. CDR1 and CDR2 from the germline V gene are SGDLS and YYNGEE. The whole variable domain, filled in from reference TRBV9 and TRBJ1-4, reads DSGVTQTPKHLITATGQRVTLRCSPRSGDLSVYWYQQSLDQGLQFLIQYYNGEERAKGNILERFSAQQFPDLHSELNLSSLELGDSALYFCASSTQGGTNEKLFFGSGTQLSVL.

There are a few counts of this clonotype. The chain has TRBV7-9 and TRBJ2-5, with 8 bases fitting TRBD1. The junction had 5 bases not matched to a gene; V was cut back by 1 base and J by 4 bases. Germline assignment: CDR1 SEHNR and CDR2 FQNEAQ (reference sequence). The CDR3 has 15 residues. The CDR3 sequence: CASSLEGQAAETQYF. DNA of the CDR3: TGTGCCAGCAGCTTAGAGGGACAGGCCGCAGAGACCCAGTACTTC.

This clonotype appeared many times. The CDR3 is CASSLVNTEAFF. The CDR3 nucleotides are TGTGCCAGCAGCTTAGTGAACACTGAAGCTTTCTTT. The genes are TRBV7-9 and TRBJ1-1; no clear D. V dropped 1 base and J dropped 0 bases, with 0 bases sitting between them. The length of the CDR3 is 12 residues. Germline lookup yields CDR1 SEHNR and CDR2 FQNEAQ (reference sequence).

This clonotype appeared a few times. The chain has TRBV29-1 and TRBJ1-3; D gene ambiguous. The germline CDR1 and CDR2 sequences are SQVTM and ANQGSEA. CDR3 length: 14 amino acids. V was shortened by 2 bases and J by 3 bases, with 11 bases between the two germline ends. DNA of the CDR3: TGCAGCGTTGAATTTACGGGTGGTGGAAACACCATATATTTT. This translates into CSVEFTGGGNTIYF.

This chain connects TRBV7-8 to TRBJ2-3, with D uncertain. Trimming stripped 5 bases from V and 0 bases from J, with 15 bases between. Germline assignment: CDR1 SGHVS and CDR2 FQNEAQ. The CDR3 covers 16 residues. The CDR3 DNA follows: TGTGCCAGCAGCAACCTCGCCGGTCCTAGCACAGATACGCAGTATTTT. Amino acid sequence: CASSNLAGPSTDTQYF.

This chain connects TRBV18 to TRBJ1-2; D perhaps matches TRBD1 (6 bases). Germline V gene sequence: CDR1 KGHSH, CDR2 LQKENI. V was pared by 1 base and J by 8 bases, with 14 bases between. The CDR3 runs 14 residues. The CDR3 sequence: CASSPRQVGGGYTF. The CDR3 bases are TGTGCCAGCTCACCACGACAGGTCGGCGGCGGCTACACCTTC.

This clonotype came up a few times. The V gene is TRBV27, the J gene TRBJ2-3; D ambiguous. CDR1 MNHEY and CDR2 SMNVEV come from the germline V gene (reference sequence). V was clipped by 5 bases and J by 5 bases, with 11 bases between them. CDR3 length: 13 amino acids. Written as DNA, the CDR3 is TGTGCCAGCAGTACCAAGGCCTTAGATACGCAGTATTTT. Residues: CASSTKALDTQYF.

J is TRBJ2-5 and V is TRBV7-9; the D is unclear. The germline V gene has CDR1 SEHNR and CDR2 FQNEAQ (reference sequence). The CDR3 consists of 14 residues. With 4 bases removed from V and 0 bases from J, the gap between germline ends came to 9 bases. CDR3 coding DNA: TGTGCCAGCAGCTCCCGAGAGTACCAAGAGACCCAGTACTTC. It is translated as CASSSREYQETQYF.

The CDR3 region is CASSHGLAGGDQETQYF. The CDR3 region has the DNA TGCGCCAGCAGCCATGGACTAGCGGGGGGCGACCAAGAGACCCAGTACTTC. The chain combines TRBV4-3 with TRBJ2-5, with 14 bases that match TRBD2. There are 17 residues in the CDR3. CDR1 LGHNA and CDR2 YSLEER come from the germline V gene. J gave up 0 bases and V 3 bases, and 3 bases lay outside the gene matches.

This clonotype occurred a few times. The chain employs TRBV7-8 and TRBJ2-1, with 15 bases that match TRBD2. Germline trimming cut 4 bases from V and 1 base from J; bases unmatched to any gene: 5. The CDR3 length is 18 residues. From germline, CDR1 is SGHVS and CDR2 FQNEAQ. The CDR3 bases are TGTGCCAGCAGCTCAGGACTAGCGGGGGGGCTTTCCTACAATGAGCAGTTCTTC. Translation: CASSSGLAGGLSYNEQFF.

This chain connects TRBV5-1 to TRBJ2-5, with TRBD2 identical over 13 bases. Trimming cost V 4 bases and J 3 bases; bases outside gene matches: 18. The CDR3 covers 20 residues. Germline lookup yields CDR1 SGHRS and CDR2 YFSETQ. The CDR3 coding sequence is TGCGCCAGCAGCCTCGAGGGAACCGGGACTAGCGGGGCCACAGAAGAGACCCAGTACTTC. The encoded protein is CASSLEGTGTSGATEETQYF.

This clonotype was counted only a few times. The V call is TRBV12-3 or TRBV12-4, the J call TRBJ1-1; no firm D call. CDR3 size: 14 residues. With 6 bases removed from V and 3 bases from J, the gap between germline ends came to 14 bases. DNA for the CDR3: TGTGCCAGCAGACCCAACCTTGTGGACACTGAAGCTTTCTTT. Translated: CASRPNLVDTEAFF.

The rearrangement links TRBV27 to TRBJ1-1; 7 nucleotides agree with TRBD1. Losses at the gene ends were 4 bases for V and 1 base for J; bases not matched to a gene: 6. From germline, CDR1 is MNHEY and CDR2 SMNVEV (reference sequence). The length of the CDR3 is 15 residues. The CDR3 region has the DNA TGTGCCAGCAGTTACTCAGGGGGGGCGAACACTGAAGCTTTCTTT. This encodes CASSYSGGANTEAFF.

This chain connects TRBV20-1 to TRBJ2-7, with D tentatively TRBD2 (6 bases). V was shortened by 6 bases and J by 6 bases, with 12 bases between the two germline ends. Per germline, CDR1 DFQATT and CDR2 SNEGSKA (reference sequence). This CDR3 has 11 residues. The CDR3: CSAKTSVEQYF. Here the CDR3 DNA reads TGCAGTGCAAAGACTAGTGTCGAGCAGTACTTC.

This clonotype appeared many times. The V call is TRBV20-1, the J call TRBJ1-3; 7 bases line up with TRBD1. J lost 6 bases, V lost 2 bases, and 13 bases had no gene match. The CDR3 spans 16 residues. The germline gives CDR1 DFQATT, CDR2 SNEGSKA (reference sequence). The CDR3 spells CSARWAPDRDANTIYF. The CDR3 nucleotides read TGCAGTGCTAGATGGGCCCCCGACAGGGACGCAAACACCATATATTTT.

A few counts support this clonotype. The CDR3 DNA is TGTGCCAGCAGCCCGGGACTAGCGGGAGGAGTAGAGACCCAGTACTTC. Translated: CASSPGLAGGVETQYF. V and J are TRBV7-2 and TRBJ2-5; TRBD2 matches at 15 bases. Germline CDR1 and CDR2: SGHTA and FQGNSA. J lost 4 bases, V lost 5 bases, and 5 bases had no gene match. This CDR3 spans 16 amino acids.

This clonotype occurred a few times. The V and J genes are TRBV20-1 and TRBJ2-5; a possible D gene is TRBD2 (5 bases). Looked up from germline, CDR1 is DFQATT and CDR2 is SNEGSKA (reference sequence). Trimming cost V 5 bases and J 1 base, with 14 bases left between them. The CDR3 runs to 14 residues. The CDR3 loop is CSAPTLASQETQYF. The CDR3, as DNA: TGCAGTGCTCCTACTTTAGCGTCCCAAGAGACCCAGTACTTC.

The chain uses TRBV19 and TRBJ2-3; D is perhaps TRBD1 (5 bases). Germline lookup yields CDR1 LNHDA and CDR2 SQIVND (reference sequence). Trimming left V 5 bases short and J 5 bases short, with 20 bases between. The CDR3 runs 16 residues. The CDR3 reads CASSHPRAGPIDTQYF. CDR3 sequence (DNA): TGTGCCAGTAGTCACCCCAGGGCCGGACCAATAGATACGCAGTATTTT.